Listed below are T cell receptor beta chains from one sample, sequenced in a study of blood T cell repertoires in COVID-19. Clones were read by immunoSEQ multiplex PCR, and TCRdb kept only the in-frame ones, dropping some. The table records hundreds of thousands of clones, around 87% of them present only once. Sample: PBMCs or T cells enriched from blood (not recorded which). Every receptor here comes from a man in his forties in a cohort exposed to, infected with or recovered from COVID-19 (not recorded which). Both conserved end residues are part of each CDR3. The D gene is left open where the match is weak. Clone size appears in some rows only: once, few, many, or a class for an expanded clone.

cdr3_nt cdr3_aa v_call d_call clone_size j_call
TGTGCCAGCTCACCACGGAGGGATAATAATTCACCCCTCCACTTT CASSPRRDNNSPLHF TRBV18 - - TRBJ1-6
TGTGCCAGTAGCTCTGGGACTGCCACCGGGGAGCTGTTTTTT CASSSGTATGELFF TRBV19 - once TRBJ2-2
TGTGCCAGCAGCCGGAATGTCGGGACTAGCGGGCCCGAGCAGTACTTC CASSRNVGTSGPEQYF TRBV14 TRBD2 - TRBJ2-7
TGTGCCAGCAGCCGGGGGGGTGTGAACACTGAAGCTTTCTTT CASSRGGVNTEAFF TRBV6-5 - - TRBJ1-1
TGTGCCACCAGTGATCCCAGGGGAGTAGAGGAAAATACGCAGTATTTT CATSDPRGVEENTQYF TRBV24-1 - once TRBJ2-3
TGCGCCAGCAGCTTTGGGACAGTAACATCCGGGGAGCTGTTTTTT CASSFGTVTSGELFF TRBV5-1 TRBD1 - TRBJ2-2
TGTGCCAGCAGTGCAGAAATGGGACTAGTCTGGGAGACCCAGTACTTC CASSAEMGLVWETQYF TRBV28 TRBD2 - TRBJ2-5
TGTGCCAGCAGTTCCAGGCCACGGGCTTTCTTT CASSSRPRAFF TRBV28 - - TRBJ1-1
TGTCCCCGCAGCCCGGGGGGAGGGGGGCAAGAGACCCAGTACTTC CPRSPGGGGQETQYF TRBV3-1/TRBV3-2 - - TRBJ2-5
TGTGCCAGCAGCTTGGGACATTCAGCCAAAAACATTCAGTACTTC CASSLGHSAKNIQYF TRBV7-2 - - TRBJ2-4
TGCGCCAGCAGTGAAAGGCTAGCGGGAGCTCACGAGCAGTACTTC CASSERLAGAHEQYF TRBV10-2 TRBD2 - TRBJ2-7
TGTGCCAGCAGCTTGGGCGGGGTGACAAATCAGCCCCAGCATTTT CASSLGGVTNQPQHF TRBV5-5 - few TRBJ1-5
TGCGCCAGCAGCCTCAAACAGGGGATCACTGAAGCTTTCTTT CASSLKQGITEAFF TRBV4-1 TRBD1 - TRBJ1-1
TGCGCCAGCGGCCGGGACTCCTACAATGAGCAGTTCTTC CASGRDSYNEQFF TRBV5-1 - - TRBJ2-1